One and the same sample provided the 23 T cell receptor beta chains below, sequenced in a study of PD-L1 blockade in urothelial cancer. As for time point: peripheral blood 6 weeks after treatment start. Sequencing used immunoSEQ multiplex PCR; TCRdb keeps in-frame clones, though not all of them. The sample yields some 40,000 clones, around 84% seen once. Here the sequenced sample was PBMCs, taken around atezolizumab (anti-PD-L1) treatment. Receptors originate from a man aged 35 to 55 with urothelial cancer.

This clone was observed once. This sequence joins TRBV19 and TRBJ1-2; D is perhaps TRBD1 (6 bases). The CDR3 has 15 amino acids. Trimming removed 5 bases from V and 7 bases from J, with 20 bases in between. Germline V CDR1 and CDR2: LNHDA, SQIVND (reference sequence). The CDR3 coding sequence is TGTGCCAGTAGTGCTCCACAGGGTTCGAGAACTGGCTACACCTTC. As protein: CASSAPQGSRTGYTF.

The rearrangement uses TRBV29-1 and TRBJ1-5, with a possible D match to TRBD1 (5 bases). Between the trimmed V and J ends, which lost 4 bases and 2 bases, there was a span of 6 bases. CDR1 SQVTM and CDR2 ANQGSEA come from the germline V gene. The CDR3 loop spans 12 amino acids. The CDR3 sequence: CSVGGGNQPQHF. The CDR3 coding sequence is TGCAGCGTTGGGGGGGGCAATCAGCCCCAGCATTTT.

This clone was seen a single time. The chain combines TRBV30 with TRBJ2-1; 10 bases match TRBD1. The CDR3 sequence is 15 residues long. The ends lost 3 bases at V and 3 bases at J; junction bases unmatched: 5. The germline V gene has CDR1 GTSNPN and CDR2 SVGIG (reference sequence). CDR3 sequence reads: CAWSTGQGNYNEQFF. For the CDR3, the DNA is TGTGCCTGGAGCACGGGACAGGGGAACTACAATGAGCAGTTCTTC. Based on the CDR3 plus reference TRBV30 and TRBJ2-1, the full variable domain is SQTIHQWPATLVQPVGSPLSLECTVEGTSNPNLYWYRQAAGRGLQLLFYSVGIGQISSEVPQNLSASRPQDRQFILSSKKLLLSDSGFYLCAWSTGQGNYNEQFFGPGTRLTVL.

V usage is TRBV10-2 and J usage is TRBJ2-7; 10 bases agree with TRBD1. Unmatched junction bases numbered 4, after V lost 6 bases and J lost 2 bases. The CDR3 covers 14 residues. Germline V lookup: CDR1 WSHSY, CDR2 SAAADI. The CDR3 DNA follows: TGCGCCAGCAGGGACGGGACAGGGGCCTACGAGCAGTACTTC. Translated, it gives CASRDGTGAYEQYF.

The CDR3 DNA reads as TGTGCCAGCAGTTCACCCTCGGACAGTTCTATGAAAGGGGGACTGTTTTTT. It encodes CASSSPSDSSMKGGLFF. V gene TRBV28 combines with J gene TRBJ1-4, with D possibly being TRBD1 (6 bases). CDR1 and CDR2 from the germline V gene are MDHEN and SYDVKM. The CDR3 loop spans 17 amino acids. V shed 4 bases and J shed 13 bases, with 28 bases lying between them.

V and J are TRBV6-1 and TRBJ1-5; maybe TRBD1 (6 bases). CDR3 length: 15 residues. Germline V gene lookup returns CDR1 MNHNS and CDR2 SASEGT. With 0 bases removed from V and 7 bases from J, the gap between germline ends came to 13 bases. CDR3 sequence reads: CASSEAGQGLQPQHF. The DNA of the CDR3 is TGTGCCAGCAGTGAAGCGGGGCAGGGGTTGCAGCCCCAGCATTTT.

This chain links TRBV5-1 with TRBJ2-5, with 12 bases identical to TRBD2. The junction had 8 bases not matched to a gene; V was cut back by 0 bases and J by 5 bases. There are 17 residues in the CDR3. Germline CDR1 is SGHRS and CDR2 is YFSETQ. The CDR3, as DNA: TGCGCCAGCAGCTTGGGCCTAGCGGGAGGGCCTGGTGAGACCCAGTACTTC. Its protein product is CASSLGLAGGPGETQYF.

The V call is TRBV7-2, the J call TRBJ2-3; D gene ambiguous. The V gene's germline CDR1 is SGHTA and CDR2 FQGNSA. The CDR3 sequence is 12 residues long. V shed 5 bases and J shed 2 bases, with 5 bases lying between them. CDR3 sequence reads: CASSLFTDTQYF. In DNA, the CDR3 is TGTGCCAGCAGCCTATTCACAGATACGCAGTATTTT.

In its sample, this clone was seen a few times. V gene TRBV4-1 combines with J gene TRBJ1-3; D remains unclear. Germline CDR1 is MGHRA and CDR2 is YSYEKL. Trimming left V 0 bases short and J 1 base short, with 7 bases between. CDR3 length: 15 amino acids. The CDR3 loop is CASSQDVPSGNTIYF. CDR3 sequence (DNA): TGCGCCAGCAGCCAAGATGTCCCGTCTGGAAACACCATATATTTT.

This chain links TRBV10-3 with TRBJ2-1; 13 nucleotides agree with TRBD2. Germline V gives CDR1 ENHRY, CDR2 SYGVKD. V was clipped by 5 bases and J by 6 bases; unmatched bases: 1. There are 14 residues in the CDR3. The CDR3 loop is CAISRTSGSNEQFF. Here the CDR3 DNA reads TGTGCCATCAGTCGGACTAGCGGGAGCAATGAGCAGTTCTTC.

The chain combines TRBV11-1 with TRBJ2-7; D call uncertain. With 5 bases removed from V and 3 bases from J, the gap between germline ends came to 14 bases. The V gene's germline CDR1 is SGHAT and CDR2 FQDESV (reference sequence). The CDR3 loop spans 14 amino acids. In DNA, the CDR3 is TGTGCCAGCAGCCCCCTTTCGGAGTACTACGAGCAGTACTTC. Its protein is CASSPLSEYYEQYF.

The CDR3 region is CASSYEGDTQYF. CDR3 sequence (DNA): TGTGCCAGCAGTTACGAGGGAGATACGCAGTATTTT. The chain uses TRBV27 and TRBJ2-3; D might be TRBD2 (5 bases). The CDR3 extends over 12 amino acids. Germline V gives CDR1 MNHEY, CDR2 SMNVEV (reference sequence). Trimming removed 4 bases from V and 5 bases from J, with 7 bases in between.

The rearrangement links TRBV7-8 to TRBJ2-7, with D perhaps TRBD2 (6 bases). Germline V gene lookup returns CDR1 SGHVS and CDR2 FQNEAQ. The CDR3 runs to 14 residues. Between the trimmed V and J ends, which lost 1 base and 6 bases, there was a span of 13 bases. The CDR3 region has the DNA TGTGCCAGCAGCTTAGGGAGGGTGGGGGTCGAGCAGTACTTC. Residues: CASSLGRVGVEQYF.

The chain combines TRBV5-1 with TRBJ1-1; D remains ambiguous. The V end lost 2 bases, the J end lost 2 bases, and 13 bases lay between the germline ends. There are 15 residues in the CDR3. Looked up from germline, CDR1 is SGHRS and CDR2 is YFSETQ. The CDR3, as DNA: TGCGCCAGCAGCTTTGAACCAGGAAAAAACACTGAAGCTTTCTTT. Encoded protein: CASSFEPGKNTEAFF.

In DNA, the CDR3 is TGTGCCAGTAGTACTAGCGGGAGGTCTGAGCAGTTCTTC. Its translation: CASSTSGRSEQFF. The chain has TRBV19 and TRBJ2-1; 11 bases are a match to TRBD2. Germline CDR1 and CDR2: LNHDA and SQIVND (reference sequence). The CDR3 has 13 amino acids. V was pared by 4 bases and J by 9 bases, with 2 bases of the junction left unmatched.

This clone has only a few counts. The chain links TRBV6-5 to TRBJ2-3; tentatively, D is TRBD2 (6 bases). This CDR3 is 15 amino acids long. CDR1 is MNHEY and CDR2 is SVGAGI in the germline V gene. V shed 0 bases and J shed 6 bases, with 13 bases lying between them. CDR3 sequence reads: CASSYSGGRGDTQYF. The CDR3 DNA reads TGTGCCAGCAGTTACTCTGGAGGGAGAGGGGATACGCAGTATTTT.

In nucleotides, the CDR3 is TGTGCCAGCACGGCTCCAGGGCTTAGGTACGAGCAGTACTTC. Its protein product is CASTAPGLRYEQYF. The chain has TRBV7-2 and TRBJ2-7, with a possible D match to TRBD1 (5 bases). V was clipped by 7 bases and J by 4 bases, with 17 bases between them. There are 14 residues in the CDR3. CDR1 is SGHTA and CDR2 is FQGNSA in the germline V gene. Drawing the rest from reference TRBV7-2 and TRBJ2-7, the complete variable domain is GAGVSQSPSNKVTEKGKDVELRCDPISGHTALYWYRQSLGQGLEFLIYFQGNSAPDKSGLPSDRFSAERTGGSVSTLTIQRTQQEDSAVYLCASTAPGLRYEQYFGPGTRLTVT.

This chain joins TRBV6-1 and TRBJ1-5, with D perhaps matching TRBD1 (5 bases). This CDR3 is built from 15 residues. CDR1 and CDR2 (germline): MNHNS, SASEGT. Trimming cost V 7 bases and J 4 bases, with 17 bases left between them. The CDR3 region has the DNA TGTGCCAGCATAGATCGGGGGATCTCGAATCAGCCCCAGCATTTT. Translated: CASIDRGISNQPQHF.

The J gene is TRBJ2-7, the V gene TRBV6-6, with D possibly matching TRBD1 (6 bases). The V end was cut by 0 bases, the J end by 4 bases, with 10 bases between. The germline V gene encodes CDR1 MNHNY and CDR2 SVGAGI (reference sequence). This CDR3 is built from 14 residues. The CDR3 loop is CASSYSDSLYEQYF. The CDR3, as DNA: TGTGCCAGCAGTTACTCGGACAGCTTATACGAGCAGTACTTC.

This clone was recorded a few times. CDR3 DNA sequence: TGTGCCAGCAGCCCCAGGGGGAGGGAGACCCAGTACTTC. This encodes CASSPRGRETQYF. The chain combines TRBV28 with TRBJ2-5; perhaps TRBD1 as D (7 bases). Trimming stripped 6 bases from V and 5 bases from J, with 13 bases between. Germline CDR1 and CDR2: MDHEN and SYDVKM. The length of the CDR3 is 13 residues.

This CDR3 reads CASSLGVGIQYF. DNA for the CDR3: TGTGCCAGCAGCCTAGGGGTGGGCATTCAGTACTTC. V usage is TRBV28 and J usage is TRBJ2-4, with a weak D call TRBD1 (5 bases). Per germline, CDR1 MDHEN and CDR2 SYDVKM. Trimming shortened V by 6 bases and J by 9 bases, and 12 bases separated the two germline ends. This CDR3 has 12 amino acids.

The chain couples TRBV28 to TRBJ2-6; 7 bases fit TRBD1. Germline values: CDR1 MDHEN, CDR2 SYDVKM. The CDR3 contains 17 residues. V lost 7 bases, J lost 4 bases, and 13 bases stayed unmatched. CDR3 DNA sequence: TGTGCCAGCATCAATATTAAGGGGGCGAAGGGGGCCAACGTCCTGACTTTC. It specifies CASINIKGAKGANVLTF.

The chain is built from TRBV30 and TRBJ2-7; a weak D match, TRBD1 (6 bases). The CDR3 totals 14 residues. V was cut by 0 bases and J by 2 bases, with 11 bases left in between. The germline CDR1 and CDR2 sequences are GTSNPN and SVGIG (reference sequence). The CDR3 DNA reads as TGTGCCTGGAGTGTACCAGGGGATACCTACGAGCAGTACTTC. Protein: CAWSVPGDTYEQYF.